Here is one T cell receptor beta chain with its context. V was trimmed by 5 bases and J by 6 bases, leaving 7 bases between them. The CDR3 extends over 12 amino acids. The germline CDR1 and CDR2 sequences are LNHDA and SQIVND (reference sequence). TCRdb re-called the 5' RACE reads through MiXCR, storing one row per CDR3 protein. Of 55,000 to 70,000 distinct CDR3 sequences in the sample, 19% were seen once. The data originate from a study of HIV-infected patients and healthy controls. The material sequenced was CD4+ T cells from blood. The receptor was isolated from a human donor in good health. The chain couples TRBV19 to TRBJ1-4; D uncertain. CDR3 region: CASSGRDEKLFF. Written as DNA, the CDR3 is TGTGCCAGTAGTGGAAGAGATGAAAAACTGTTTTTT.